Below, 10 T cell receptor beta chains from the same sample are listed, as sequenced in a study of T cell repertoires in cytomegalovirus infection. Via MiXCR, TCRdb re-called the reads, giving one row per CDR3 protein. The table includes almost 300,000 distinct CDR3 sequences, around 9.1% detected once. The sequenced material came from PBMCs. All receptors derive from a human donor in good health (CMV status not recorded). Some clones in this sample may be carry-over from other donors' samples.

The table lists this clonotype with many counts. This sequence joins TRBV29-1 and TRBJ2-1, with D uncertain. The length of the CDR3 is 15 residues. Looked up from germline, CDR1 is SQVTM and CDR2 is ANQGSEA. Between the trimmed V and J ends, which lost 5 bases and 0 bases, there was a span of 14 bases. The CDR3 region is CSVSIAPSSYNEQFF. CDR3 bases: TGCAGCGTTTCTATAGCTCCTAGCTCCTACAATGAGCAGTTCTTC.

The gene calls are TRBV13 and TRBJ2-5, with 9 bases aligning to TRBD1. V trimming: 0 bases; J trimming: 6 bases; junction bases outside the gene matches: 5. The CDR3 runs to 15 residues. CDR1 and CDR2 (germline): PRHDT, FYEKMQ (reference sequence). The CDR3 nucleotides read TGTGCCAGCAGCTTAGGCCGAGGGACAGGGAAGACCCAGTACTTC. This encodes CASSLGRGTGKTQYF. The whole variable domain, filled in from reference TRBV13 and TRBJ2-5, reads AAGVIQSPRHLIKEKRETATLKCYPIPRHDTVYWYQQGPGQDPQFLISFYEKMQSDKGSIPDRFSAQQFSDYHSELNMSSLELGDSALYFCASSLGRGTGKTQYFGPGTRLLVL.

The table lists this clonotype with many counts. The rearrangement uses TRBV6-6 and TRBJ2-7; 9 bases fit TRBD1. This CDR3 is 15 amino acids long. CDR1 and CDR2 from the germline V gene are MNHNY and SVGAGI (reference sequence). V lost 0 bases, J lost 6 bases, and 6 bases stayed unmatched. CDR3: CASSYSTGGLGEQYF. The CDR3 coding sequence is TGTGCCAGCAGTTACTCGACAGGGGGTCTGGGCGAGCAGTACTTC.

This clonotype was found many times. The chain recombines TRBV12-3 or TRBV12-4 with TRBJ1-2; 8 bases fit TRBD1. This CDR3 is 13 amino acids long. The trim removed 5 bases at V and 5 bases at J, leaving 4 bases unmatched. CDR3 nucleotide sequence: TGTGCCAGCAGTGGGACAGGAGAATATGGCTACACCTTC. Translating it yields CASSGTGEYGYTF.

There are many counts of this clonotype. This chain joins TRBV14 and TRBJ1-1; D gene ambiguous. The CDR3 covers 14 residues. Between the trimmed V and J ends, which lost 4 bases and 1 base, there was a span of 10 bases. Germline CDR1 SGHDN, CDR2 FVKESK. CDR3 in amino acids: CASSPYPSNTEAFF. In DNA form, the CDR3 reads TGTGCCAGCAGCCCTTACCCCTCGAACACTGAAGCTTTCTTT. Together with reference TRBV14 and TRBJ1-1, the CDR3 gives the full variable domain: EAGVTQFPSHSVIEKGQTVTLRCDPISGHDNLYWYRRVMGKEIKFLLHFVKESKQDESGMPNNRFLAERTGGTYSTLKVQPAELEDSGVYFCASSPYPSNTEAFFGQGTRLTVV.

The rearrangement uses TRBV10-3 and TRBJ2-1, with TRBD1 as a possible D gene (6 bases). This CDR3 contains 14 residues. Trimming removed 9 bases at V and 10 bases at J, with 22 bases between. Germline lookup yields CDR1 ENHRY and CDR2 SYGVKD. CDR3 sequence (DNA): TGTGCCATACTGTCGGGACACCTAGGGAACGAGCAGTTCTTC. Encoded protein: CAILSGHLGNEQFF.

This clonotype was found many times. V usage is TRBV12-5 and J usage is TRBJ1-2; D is undetermined. The CDR3 spans 13 residues. Trimming cost V 1 base and J 7 bases, with 10 bases left between them. The V gene's germline CDR1 is LGHNT and CDR2 FRNRAP. The CDR3 region is CASGLDEGSGYTF. CDR3 bases: TGTGCTAGTGGTTTGGACGAGGGTTCTGGCTACACCTTC.

The table lists this clonotype with a few counts. CDR3 in amino acids: CASSLTAPYSNQPQHF. The CDR3 bases are TGTGCCAGCAGCCTGACGGCTCCTTATAGCAATCAGCCCCAGCATTTT. The rearrangement joins TRBV7-8 to TRBJ1-5; no clear D gene. Between the trimmed V and J ends, which lost 5 bases and 0 bases, there was a span of 14 bases. The CDR3 is 16 amino acids. The germline CDR1 and CDR2 sequences are SGHVS and FQNEAQ.

This clonotype was counted ten times or more. J is TRBJ2-1 and V is TRBV6-2 or TRBV6-3; 7 nucleotides line up with TRBD2. Trimming at V came to 7 bases and at J to 6 bases, leaving 12 bases not matched to a gene. The CDR3 is made up of 15 amino acids. The germline gives CDR1 MNHEY, CDR2 SVGEGT. This chain's CDR3 is CASTRAGSGSNEQFF. For the CDR3, the DNA is TGTGCCAGCACCCGAGCGGGGAGCGGATCCAATGAGCAGTTCTTC.

This clonotype was seen only once. The genes are TRBV20-1 and TRBJ2-3; 10 bases align to TRBD2. The germline V gene encodes CDR1 DFQATT and CDR2 SNEGSKA (reference sequence). The CDR3 length is 15 residues. V gave up 3 bases and J gave up 5 bases; unmatched junction bases: 8. DNA of the CDR3: TGCAGTGCTAGTGTCGACAGCGGGGGGGTAGATACGCAGTATTTT. It translates to CSASVDSGGVDTQYF.